Below are 23 T cell receptor beta chains sequenced from a single sample in a study of blood T cell repertoires in COVID-19. Assay used: immunoSEQ multiplex PCR; TCRdb lists only in-frame clones, some missing. The sample yields 290,000 or so clones, approximately 85% seen once. Sample: peripheral blood. These receptor sequences come from a man aged 45-65 years with active or convalescent COVID-19.

This clone was observed once. J is TRBJ2-5 and V is TRBV7-9; D is perhaps TRBD1 (6 bases). The CDR3 consists of 14 residues. Germline lookup yields CDR1 SEHNR and CDR2 FQNEAQ (reference sequence). Trimming cost V 3 bases and J 2 bases, with 10 bases left between them. CDR3 sequence (DNA): TGTGCCAGCAGCTTTGGTCAGGGGCAAGAGACCCAGTACTTC. Encoded protein: CASSFGQGQETQYF.

The chain has TRBV19 and TRBJ1-2; no clear D. This CDR3 has 13 amino acids. Germline CDR1 is LNHDA and CDR2 is SQIVND (reference sequence). Trimming took off 6 bases at V and 8 bases at J, with 16 bases between the two ends. In DNA, the CDR3 is TGTGCCAGTAGCACCCTTATGACGGGGGGCTACACCTTC. Translation: CASSTLMTGGYTF.

The V call is TRBV7-2, the J call TRBJ2-3, with TRBD2 matching 11 bases. Germline trimming cut 3 bases from V and 2 bases from J; bases unmatched to any gene: 4. Germline V gene sequence: CDR1 SGHTA, CDR2 FQGNSA. The CDR3 spans 16 residues. The CDR3 is CASSLTSGIVTDTQYF. The CDR3 DNA is TGTGCCAGCAGCTTGACTAGCGGGATAGTCACAGATACGCAGTATTTT.

The chain couples TRBV18 to TRBJ2-1, with D perhaps TRBD1 (5 bases). The CDR3 runs 14 residues. Trimming left V 4 bases short and J 3 bases short, with 10 bases between. Germline V CDR1 and CDR2: KGHSH, LQKENI. The CDR3 nucleotides are TGTGCCAGCTCACGGCAGGGTCTCTACAATGAGCAGTTCTTC. It is translated as CASSRQGLYNEQFF.

V and J are TRBV28 and TRBJ1-6, with a weak D call TRBD1 (5 bases). From germline, CDR1 is MDHEN and CDR2 SYDVKM. The length of the CDR3 is 12 residues. V was shortened by 10 bases and J by 9 bases, with 13 bases between the two germline ends. In DNA, the CDR3 is TGTGCCATCCTCAGGGAGGGTTCACCCCTCCACTTT. It codes for CAILREGSPLHF.

The chain combines TRBV5-1 with TRBJ1-2; TRBD1 matches 9 bases. CDR3 length: 15 residues. Losses at the gene ends were 4 bases for V and 1 base for J; bases not matched to a gene: 5. CDR1 is SGHRS, CDR2 YFSETQ, per germline. The CDR3 DNA sequence: TGCGCCAGCAGCCGAGGACAGGGGCTTAACTATGGCTACACCTTC. Protein: CASSRGQGLNYGYTF.

The V gene is TRBV18, the J gene TRBJ2-3, with 14 bases aligning to TRBD2. The CDR3 sequence is 18 residues long. Germline values: CDR1 KGHSH, CDR2 LQKENI. Trimming took 3 bases from V and 1 from J; bases not matched to a gene: 6. The CDR3 DNA reads as TGTGCCAGCTCACCCGGACTAGCGGGAGGACAGGGCACAGATACGCAGTATTTT. The encoded protein is CASSPGLAGGQGTDTQYF.

This chain joins TRBV7-8 and TRBJ2-7, with 10 bases aligning to TRBD1. The ends lost 5 bases at V and 0 bases at J; junction bases unmatched: 7. Per the germline V gene, CDR1 is SGHVS and CDR2 is FQNEAQ. CDR3 size: 16 residues. The CDR3 loop is CASSIETGGDSYEQYF. CDR3 DNA sequence: TGTGCCAGCAGCATAGAGACAGGGGGCGACTCCTACGAGCAGTACTTC.

The CDR3 loop reads CASIPDRGIQPQHF. The CDR3 coding sequence is TGTGCCAGCATCCCCGACAGGGGTATTCAGCCCCAGCATTTT. The V gene is TRBV28, the J gene TRBJ1-5, with 8 bases matching TRBD1. Per germline, CDR1 MDHEN and CDR2 SYDVKM. The trim removed 7 bases at V and 6 bases at J, leaving 8 bases unmatched. The CDR3 length is 14 residues.

The genes are TRBV5-8 and TRBJ2-1, with D maybe TRBD1 (5 bases). The germline gives CDR1 SGHTS, CDR2 YDEGEE. V lost 0 bases and J 9 bases, leaving 10 bases between the germline ends. The CDR3 totals 13 residues. This chain's CDR3 is CASSLGGPVEQFF. The CDR3 DNA follows: TGTGCCAGCAGCTTGGGGGGCCCGGTTGAGCAGTTCTTC. Full variable domain (remainder filled in from reference TRBV5-8 and TRBJ2-1): EAGVTQSPTHLIKTRGQQATLRCSPISGHTSVYWYQQALGLGLQFLLWYDEGEERNRGNFPPRFSGRQFPNYSSELNVNALELEDSALYLCASSLGGPVEQFFGPGTRLTVL.

The V and J genes are TRBV24-1 and TRBJ2-5, with D possibly TRBD1 on 6 matching bases. The length of the CDR3 is 13 residues. Between the trimmed V and J ends, which lost 8 bases and 1 base, there was a span of 10 bases. Germline loops: CDR1 KGHDR, CDR2 SFDVKD. The CDR3 protein is CATTPRGQETQYF. CDR3 nucleotides: TGTGCCACCACACCCAGGGGCCAAGAGACCCAGTACTTC.

V usage is TRBV11-2 and J usage is TRBJ2-4; tentative D call: TRBD2 (5 bases). CDR3 length equals 15 residues. CDR1 is SGHAT, CDR2 FQNNGV, per germline. V was cut by 4 bases and J by 6 bases, with 16 bases left in between. CDR3 loop: CASSSQLAGPNIQYF. DNA of the CDR3: TGTGCCAGCAGCTCCCAGTTGGCGGGCCCAAACATTCAGTACTTC. Complete variable domain (other parts from reference TRBV11-2 and TRBJ2-4): EAGVAQSPRYKIIEKRQSVAFWCNPISGHATLYWYQQILGQGPKLLIQFQNNGVVDDSQLPKDRFSAERLKGVDSTLKIQPAKLEDSAVYLCASSSQLAGPNIQYFGAGTRLSVL.

This clone was observed once. This chain links TRBV4-1 with TRBJ2-5, with TRBD1 as a possible D gene (5 bases). The germline CDR1 and CDR2 sequences are MGHRA and YSYEKL. V lost 0 bases to trimming and J lost 4 bases, with 15 bases between them. The CDR3 totals 16 residues. The CDR3 sequence is CASSQDWGIGSETQYF. CDR3 DNA: TGCGCCAGCAGCCAAGATTGGGGCATCGGGTCAGAGACCCAGTACTTC.

This chain joins TRBV6-1 and TRBJ1-2; D is undetermined. Trimming pared 1 base from V and 4 bases from J, leaving 10 bases between. Germline assignment: CDR1 MNHNS and CDR2 SASEGT. This CDR3 has 14 amino acids. The CDR3 loop is CASSEVGYLYGYTF. Written as DNA, the CDR3 is TGTGCCAGCAGTGAAGTGGGCTACCTCTATGGCTACACCTTC.

The chain couples TRBV5-4 to TRBJ2-5; D is undetermined. CDR3 length: 14 residues. CDR1 is SGHNT, CDR2 YYREEE, per germline (reference sequence). V lost 1 base and J lost 5, with 12 bases in between. The CDR3 loop reads CASSLWAVEETQYF. CDR3 DNA: TGTGCCAGCAGCTTGTGGGCAGTTGAGGAGACCCAGTACTTC. Together with reference TRBV5-4 and TRBJ2-5, the CDR3 gives the full variable domain: ETGVTQSPTHLIKTRGQQVTLRCSSQSGHNTVSWYQQALGQGPQFIFQYYREEENGRGNFPPRFSGLQFPNYSSELNVNALELDDSALYLCASSLWAVEETQYFGPGTRLLVL.

The rearrangement links TRBV28 to TRBJ1-2; D gene ambiguous. The length of the CDR3 is 15 residues. V was clipped by 8 bases and J by 2 bases, with 18 bases between them. Germline V lookup: CDR1 MDHEN, CDR2 SYDVKM. The CDR3: CASEGATPLNYGYTF. The CDR3, as DNA: TGTGCCAGCGAGGGAGCGACACCTTTAAACTATGGCTACACCTTC.

This clone occurred once. V gene TRBV12-5 combines with J gene TRBJ2-3; 13 positions agree with TRBD2. CDR3 size: 14 residues. Germline V gene lookup returns CDR1 LGHNT and CDR2 FRNRAP. J was trimmed by 5 bases and V by 10 bases; bases with no gene match: 6. CDR3: CATRTSGSGDTQYF. The CDR3 DNA reads as TGTGCTACAAGGACTAGCGGGAGTGGAGATACGCAGTATTTT. Full variable domain (outside the CDR3, taken from reference TRBV12-5 and TRBJ2-3): DARVTQTPRHKVTEMGQEVTMRCQPILGHNTVFWYRQTMMQGLELLAYFRNRAPLDDSGMPKDRFSAEMPDATLATLKIQPSEPRDSAVYFCATRTSGSGDTQYFGPGTRLTVL.

The chain couples TRBV11-1 to TRBJ2-5; 10 bases match TRBD1. There are 16 residues in the CDR3. The germline V gene has CDR1 SGHAT and CDR2 FQDESV (reference sequence). V dropped 5 bases and J dropped 4; count of bases not matched to a gene: 10. In DNA form, the CDR3 reads TGTGCCAGCAGCACCCGACAGGGGGCGTCTAGAGAGACCCAGTACTTC. As protein: CASSTRQGASRETQYF.

This sequence joins TRBV7-9 and TRBJ2-1; 10 bases are shared with TRBD2. The CDR3 totals 15 residues. Germline values: CDR1 SEHNR, CDR2 FQNEAQ (reference sequence). V lost 2 bases to trimming and J lost 9 bases; unmatched junction nucleotides: 7. The CDR3 here is CASSLRLAGVGEQFF. The CDR3 DNA reads as TGTGCCAGCAGCTTAAGGCTAGCGGGAGTAGGTGAGCAGTTCTTC. The full variable domain, its missing parts supplied by reference TRBV7-9 and TRBJ2-1, is DTGVSQNPRHKITKRGQNVTFRCDPISEHNRLYWYRQTLGQGPEFLTYFQNEAQLEKSRLLSDRFSAERPKGSFSTLEIQRTEQGDSAMYLCASSLRLAGVGEQFFGPGTRLTVL.

CDR3 nucleotides: TGTGCCAGCGGGAGACAGGGGACCCCTTCCTACGAGCAGTACTTC. It is translated as CASGRQGTPSYEQYF. The chain joins TRBV27 to TRBJ2-7; 8 bases map to TRBD1. V trimming: 8 bases; J trimming: 1 base; junction bases outside the gene matches: 10. This CDR3 comprises 15 residues. Looked up from germline, CDR1 is MNHEY and CDR2 is SMNVEV (reference sequence).

This chain links TRBV28 with TRBJ2-1, with a tentative D call TRBD2 (5 bases). The V gene's germline CDR1 is MDHEN and CDR2 SYDVKM. V lost 3 bases and J lost 3, with 9 bases in between. This CDR3 is 14 amino acids long. CDR3 sequence: CASSFQGSYNEQFF. The CDR3 nucleotides read TGTGCCAGCAGTTTCCAAGGGAGCTACAATGAGCAGTTCTTC. Full variable domain (missing parts from reference TRBV28 and TRBJ2-1): DVKVTQSSRYLVKRTGEKVFLECVQDMDHENMFWYRQDPGLGLRLIYFSYDVKMKEKGDIPEGYSVSREKKERFSLILESASTNQTSMYLCASSFQGSYNEQFFGPGTRLTVL.

This rearrangement joins TRBV5-6 to TRBJ2-2; the match to TRBD2 covers 10 bases. The CDR3 loop spans 16 amino acids. Germline CDR1 is SGHDT and CDR2 is YYEEEE. The ends lost 0 bases at V and 4 bases at J; junction bases unmatched: 3. The CDR3 loop reads CASSLVAGGVTGELFF. The CDR3 DNA reads as TGTGCCAGCAGCTTGGTAGCGGGAGGAGTCACCGGGGAGCTGTTTTTT. Supplemented by reference TRBV5-6 and TRBJ2-2, the full variable domain reads DAGVTQSPTHLIKTRGQQVTLRCSPKSGHDTVSWYQQALGQGPQFIFQYYEEEERQRGNFPDRFSGHQFPNYSSELNVNALLLGDSALYLCASSLVAGGVTGELFFGEGSRLTVL.

This chain connects TRBV4-3 to TRBJ1-2; 9 bases align to TRBD1. V was clipped by 1 base and J by 7 bases; unmatched bases: 16. The CDR3 sequence is 18 residues long. The germline V gene has CDR1 LGHNA and CDR2 YSLEER. CDR3 bases: TGCGCCAGCAGCCAAGGCTTCGTGGACAGGGGTGGGAGGGGTGGCTACACCTTC. This gives the protein CASSQGFVDRGGRGGYTF.